Listed below are T cell receptor beta chains from one sample, sequenced in a study of blood T cells in healthy people across ages. One entry per CDR3 protein, called by TCRdb with MiXCR from the 5' RACE reads. The sample has around 800,000 distinct CDR3 sequences; roughly 25% are singletons. These same data were also listed under a study on T cells of mothers and their children.

The sequencing input was blood. Receptor source: a boy between 10 and 17 years old in good health. The CDR3 runs from the conserved cysteine through the conserved F or W. A D gene is named only where the DNA matches it firmly. The size of a clone is reported for some rows only, either as once, few or many, or as a class for expanded clones.

V	D	length	J	size	DNA	CDR3
TRBV12-3/TRBV12-4	TRBD2	15	TRBJ2-1	NA	TGTGCCAGCAGTTTAAGGTCTAGCGGGGAAAATGAGCAGTTCTTC	CASSLRSSGENEQFF
TRBV19	NA	14	TRBJ2-1	NA	TGTGCCAGTATGGAATGGCACCCAAACAATGAGCAGTTCTTC	CASMEWHPNNEQFF
TRBV9	NA	13	TRBJ2-2	NA	TGTGCCAGCAGCGTAGGGGTCACCGGGGAGCTGTTTTTT	CASSVGVTGELFF
TRBV6-5	NA	13	TRBJ1-6	NA	TGTGCCAGCAACACGAGGGGGGGTTCACCCCTCCACTTT	CASNTRGGSPLHF
TRBV6-1	NA	18	TRBJ2-1	few	TGTGCCAGCAGTGAAGCGAGGGCAGGCCCGCTTCTTTACAATGAGCAGTTCTTC	CASSEARAGPLLYNEQFF
TRBV6-5	TRBD1	15	TRBJ1-1	few	TGTGCCAGCAGTTCACCGGGACAGGGCATGAGTGAAGCTTTCTTT	CASSSPGQGMSEAFF
TRBV6-2/TRBV6-3	NA	13	TRBJ2-7	few	TGTGCCAGCAGAAGACAGGCCCCCTACGAGCAGTACTTC	CASRRQAPYEQYF
TRBV6-5	NA	12	TRBJ1-6	few	TGTGCCCTTACAGGGTATAACTCACCCCTCCACTTT	CALTGYNSPLHF
TRBV7-6	NA	16	TRBJ2-7	few	TGTGCCAGCAGTCGAGGGCTCCTAACAGGATCGTACGAGCAGTACTTC	CASSRGLLTGSYEQYF
TRBV28	NA	15	TRBJ2-5	NA	TGCGCCAGCAGTTCCAGTCAGGGTGGAGGAGAGACCCAGTACTTC	CASSSSQGGGETQYF
TRBV6-5	NA	12	TRBJ2-7	few	TGTGCCAGCAACCCCGGGGAAGGCGAGCAGTACTTC	CASNPGEGEQYF
TRBV6-5	NA	12	TRBJ1-2	NA	TGTGCCCATGGGCTTAAAAACTATGGCTACACCTTC	CAHGLKNYGYTF
TRBV12-3/TRBV12-4	NA	13	TRBJ1-2	NA	TGTGCCAGCAGATTTCAGGGTAGTGGTGGCTACACCTTC	CASRFQGSGGYTF